This T cell receptor beta chain appears in the sequencing data of a study of neurological immune-mediated disorders. Regarding the study as a whole: No CDR3 amino acid sequences were shared by expanded clones across subjects, suggesting private repertoires in all groups. Patients with HTLV-1-associated myelopathy showed the most TCR clonal expansion. Those with multiple sclerosis showed the least, falling below healthy controls.

The time point is: longitudinal time-point 3. This clonotype has only a few counts. The antigen is not known. The cDNA was synthesized by 5'RACE incorporating 10-nucleotide random UMIs. Using its own MiXCR run on the 5' RACE reads, TCRdb lists one record per CDR3 protein. The table includes roughly 50,000 distinct CDR3 sequences, approximately 12% detected once. Germline CDR1 reads ENHRY; CDR2 reads SYGVKD. The V gene lost 1 base and the J gene lost 5 bases, with 12 bases spanning the gap. This CDR3 is built from 14 residues. Sequencing input: PBMCs. The chain has TRBV10-3 and TRBJ2-7; maybe TRBD1 (6 bases). The receptor was derived from a male donor with HTLV-1-associated myelopathy (HAM/TSP). CDR3 nucleotides: TGTGCCATCAGTGAGTTCAGGGGATGGGACGAGCAGTACTTC. Its protein product is CAISEFRGWDEQYF.